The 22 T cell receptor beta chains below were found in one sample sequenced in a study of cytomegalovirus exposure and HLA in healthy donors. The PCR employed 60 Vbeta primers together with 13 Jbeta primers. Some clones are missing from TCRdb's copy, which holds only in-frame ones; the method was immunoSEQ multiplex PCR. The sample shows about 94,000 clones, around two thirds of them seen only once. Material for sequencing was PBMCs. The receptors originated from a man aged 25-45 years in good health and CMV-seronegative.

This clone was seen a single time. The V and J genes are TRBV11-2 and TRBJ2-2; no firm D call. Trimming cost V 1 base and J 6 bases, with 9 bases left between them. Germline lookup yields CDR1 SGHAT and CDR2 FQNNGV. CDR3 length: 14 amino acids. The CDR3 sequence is CASSLGAHSGELFF. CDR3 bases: TGTGCCAGCAGCTTAGGGGCCCACTCCGGGGAGCTGTTTTTT.

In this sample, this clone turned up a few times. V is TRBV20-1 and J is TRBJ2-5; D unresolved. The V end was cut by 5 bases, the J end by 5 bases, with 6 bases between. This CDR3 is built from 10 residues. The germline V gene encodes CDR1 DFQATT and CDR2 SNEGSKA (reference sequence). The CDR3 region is CSARFETQYF. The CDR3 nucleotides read TGCAGTGCTCGTTTTGAGACCCAGTACTTC.

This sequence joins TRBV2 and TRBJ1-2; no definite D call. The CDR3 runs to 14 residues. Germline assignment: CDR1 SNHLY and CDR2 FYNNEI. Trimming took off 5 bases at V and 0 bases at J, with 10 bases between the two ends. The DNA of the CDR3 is TGTGCCAGCAGTTACACAGACGCTAACTATGGCTACACCTTC. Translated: CASSYTDANYGYTF.

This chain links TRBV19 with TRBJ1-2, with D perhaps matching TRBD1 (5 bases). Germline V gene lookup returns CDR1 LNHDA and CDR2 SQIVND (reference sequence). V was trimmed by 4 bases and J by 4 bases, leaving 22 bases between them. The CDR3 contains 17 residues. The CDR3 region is CASSTEFQGEGTYGYTF. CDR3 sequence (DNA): TGTGCCAGTAGTACGGAGTTCCAAGGGGAAGGAACCTATGGCTACACCTTC.

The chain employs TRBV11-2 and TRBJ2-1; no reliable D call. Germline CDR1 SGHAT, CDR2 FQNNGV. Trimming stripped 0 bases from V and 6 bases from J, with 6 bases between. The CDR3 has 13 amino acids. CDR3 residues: CASSLDPGNEQFF. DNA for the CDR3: TGTGCCAGCAGCTTAGATCCGGGCAATGAGCAGTTCTTC.

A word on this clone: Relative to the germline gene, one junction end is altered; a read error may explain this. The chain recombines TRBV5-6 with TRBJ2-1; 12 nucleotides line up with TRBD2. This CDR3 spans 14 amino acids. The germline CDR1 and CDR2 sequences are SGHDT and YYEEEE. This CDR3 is CASTLTSGSYEQFF. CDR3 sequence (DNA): TGTGCCAGCACCTTGACTAGCGGGAGTTATGAGCAGTTCTTC.

CDR3 amino acids: CASSLAVDRVGDEQYF. As DNA, the CDR3 is TGCGCCAGCAGCTTGGCCGTCGACAGGGTGGGCGACGAGCAGTACTTC. J is TRBJ2-7 and V is TRBV5-1; 7 bases fit TRBD1. V lost 0 bases to trimming and J lost 5 bases; unmatched junction nucleotides: 11. This CDR3 has 16 amino acids. The germline V gene encodes CDR1 SGHRS and CDR2 YFSETQ.

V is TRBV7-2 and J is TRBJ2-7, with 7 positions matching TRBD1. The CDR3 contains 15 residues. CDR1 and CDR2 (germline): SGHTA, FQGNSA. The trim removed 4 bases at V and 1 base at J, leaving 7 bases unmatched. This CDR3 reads CASSSFRGQSYEQYF. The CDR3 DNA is TGTGCCAGCAGCTCCTTCCGGGGACAGTCCTACGAGCAGTACTTC. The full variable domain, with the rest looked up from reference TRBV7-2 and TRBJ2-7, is GAGVSQSPSNKVTEKGKDVELRCDPISGHTALYWYRQSLGQGLEFLIYFQGNSAPDKSGLPSDRFSAERTGGSVSTLTIQRTQQEDSAVYLCASSSFRGQSYEQYFGPGTRLTVT.

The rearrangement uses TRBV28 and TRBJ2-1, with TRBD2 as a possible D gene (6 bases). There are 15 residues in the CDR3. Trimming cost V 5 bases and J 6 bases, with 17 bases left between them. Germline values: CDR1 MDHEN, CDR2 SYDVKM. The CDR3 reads CASSPLGGAPNEQFF. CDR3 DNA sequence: TGTGCCAGCAGTCCCCTGGGGGGAGCCCCCAATGAGCAGTTCTTC.

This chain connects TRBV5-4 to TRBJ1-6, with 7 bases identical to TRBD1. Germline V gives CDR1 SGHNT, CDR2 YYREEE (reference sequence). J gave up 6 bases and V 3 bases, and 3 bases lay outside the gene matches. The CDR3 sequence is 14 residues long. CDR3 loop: CASSSGGSNSPLHF. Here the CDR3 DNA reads TGTGCCAGCAGCTCAGGGGGTAGTAATTCACCCCTCCACTTT.

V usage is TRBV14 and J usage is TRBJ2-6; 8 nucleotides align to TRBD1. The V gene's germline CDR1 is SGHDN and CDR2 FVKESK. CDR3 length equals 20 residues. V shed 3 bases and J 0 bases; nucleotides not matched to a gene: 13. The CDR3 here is CASSQPIWDRPSSGANVLTF. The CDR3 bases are TGTGCCAGCAGCCAGCCTATCTGGGACAGGCCGAGCTCTGGGGCCAACGTCCTGACTTTC.

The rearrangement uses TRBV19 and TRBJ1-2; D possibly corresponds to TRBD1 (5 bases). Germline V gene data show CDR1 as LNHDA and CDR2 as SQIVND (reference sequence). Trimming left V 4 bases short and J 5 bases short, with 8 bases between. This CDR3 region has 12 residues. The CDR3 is CASSRGGYGYTF. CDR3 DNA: TGTGCCAGTAGTAGGGGGGGGTATGGCTACACCTTC.

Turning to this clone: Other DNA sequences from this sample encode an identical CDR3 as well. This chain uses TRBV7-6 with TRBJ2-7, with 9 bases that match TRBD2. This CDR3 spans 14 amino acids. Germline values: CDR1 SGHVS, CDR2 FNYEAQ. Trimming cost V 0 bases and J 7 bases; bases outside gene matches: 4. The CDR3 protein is CASSLAAGGREQYF. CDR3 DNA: TGTGCCAGCAGCTTAGCAGCGGGAGGTCGGGAGCAGTACTTC.

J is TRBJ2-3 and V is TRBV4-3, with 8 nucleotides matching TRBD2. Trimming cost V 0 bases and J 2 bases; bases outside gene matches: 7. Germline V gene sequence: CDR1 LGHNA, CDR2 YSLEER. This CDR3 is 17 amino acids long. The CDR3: CASSQEAAGGFTDTQYF. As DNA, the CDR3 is TGCGCCAGCAGCCAAGAGGCGGCGGGGGGATTCACAGATACGCAGTATTTT.

The CDR3 DNA is TGCGCCAGCAGCCCCCGGGGGGTGGATAACACCGGGGAGCTGTTTTTT. Amino acid sequence: CASSPRGVDNTGELFF. The V gene is TRBV4-3, the J gene TRBJ2-2; TRBD2 matches at 7 bases. Germline loops: CDR1 LGHNA, CDR2 YSLEER. The trim removed 4 bases at V and 2 bases at J, leaving 7 bases unmatched. The CDR3 extends over 16 amino acids.

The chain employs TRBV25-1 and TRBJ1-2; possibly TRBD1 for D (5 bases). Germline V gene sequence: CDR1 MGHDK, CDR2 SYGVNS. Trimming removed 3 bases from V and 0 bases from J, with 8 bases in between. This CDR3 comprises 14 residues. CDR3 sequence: CASSDAGSNYGYTF. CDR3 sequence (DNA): TGTGCCAGCAGTGATGCAGGGTCTAACTATGGCTACACCTTC.

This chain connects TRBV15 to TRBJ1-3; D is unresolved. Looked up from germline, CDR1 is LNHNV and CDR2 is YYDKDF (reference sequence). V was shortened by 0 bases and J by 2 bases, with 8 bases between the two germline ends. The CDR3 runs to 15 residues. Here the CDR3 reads CATSRDWRPGNTIYF. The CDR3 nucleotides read TGTGCCACCAGCAGAGATTGGCGGCCTGGAAACACCATATATTTT.

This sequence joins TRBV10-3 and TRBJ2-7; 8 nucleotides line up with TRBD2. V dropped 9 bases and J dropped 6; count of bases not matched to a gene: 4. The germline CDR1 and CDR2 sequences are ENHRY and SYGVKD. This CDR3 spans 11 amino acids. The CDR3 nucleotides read TGTGCCATTTCCGGACTAGCCGAGCAGTACTTC. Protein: CAISGLAEQYF.

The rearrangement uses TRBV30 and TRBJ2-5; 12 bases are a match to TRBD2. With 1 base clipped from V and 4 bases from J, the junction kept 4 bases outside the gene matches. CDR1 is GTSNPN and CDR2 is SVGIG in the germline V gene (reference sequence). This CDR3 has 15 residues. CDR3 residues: CAWSALAGGVETQYF. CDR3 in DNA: TGTGCCTGGAGTGCACTAGCGGGAGGAGTAGAGACCCAGTACTTC.

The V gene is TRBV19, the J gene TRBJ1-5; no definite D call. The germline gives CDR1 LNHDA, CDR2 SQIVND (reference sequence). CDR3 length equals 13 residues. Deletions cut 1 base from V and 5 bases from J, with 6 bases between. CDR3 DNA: TGTGCCAGTAGTATAGCGGGAGATCAGCCCCAGCATTTT. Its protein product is CASSIAGDQPQHF.

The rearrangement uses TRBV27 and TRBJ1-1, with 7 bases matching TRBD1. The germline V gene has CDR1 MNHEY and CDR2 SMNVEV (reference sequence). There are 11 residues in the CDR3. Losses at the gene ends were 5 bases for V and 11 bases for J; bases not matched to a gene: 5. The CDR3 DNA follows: TGTGCCAGCAGTAACAGGGGCGGCGCTTTCTTT. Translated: CASSNRGGAFF.

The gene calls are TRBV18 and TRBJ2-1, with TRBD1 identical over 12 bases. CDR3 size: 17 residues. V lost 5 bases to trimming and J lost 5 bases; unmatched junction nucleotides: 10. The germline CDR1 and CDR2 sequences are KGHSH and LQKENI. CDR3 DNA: TGTGCCAGCTCATCCTGGGGACAGGGGGCTGCAGACAATGAGCAGTTCTTC. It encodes CASSSWGQGAADNEQFF.